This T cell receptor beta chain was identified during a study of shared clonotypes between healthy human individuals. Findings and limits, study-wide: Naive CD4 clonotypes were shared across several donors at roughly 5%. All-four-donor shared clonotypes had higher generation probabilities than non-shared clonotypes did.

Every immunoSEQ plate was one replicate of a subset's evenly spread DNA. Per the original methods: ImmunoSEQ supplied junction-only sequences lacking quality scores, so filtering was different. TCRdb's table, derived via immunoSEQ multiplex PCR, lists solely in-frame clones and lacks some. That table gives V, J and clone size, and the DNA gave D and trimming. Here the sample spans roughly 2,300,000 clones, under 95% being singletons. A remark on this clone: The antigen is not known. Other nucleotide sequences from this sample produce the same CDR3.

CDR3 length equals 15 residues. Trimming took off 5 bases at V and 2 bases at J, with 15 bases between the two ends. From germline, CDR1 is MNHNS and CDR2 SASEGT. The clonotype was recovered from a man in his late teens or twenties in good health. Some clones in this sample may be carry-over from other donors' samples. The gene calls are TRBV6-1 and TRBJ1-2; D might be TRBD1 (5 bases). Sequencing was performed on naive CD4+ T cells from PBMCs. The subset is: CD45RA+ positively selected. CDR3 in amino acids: CASSRGGAGNYGYTF. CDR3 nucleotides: TGTGCCAGCAGTAGGGGTGGGGCGGGAAACTATGGCTACACCTTC.